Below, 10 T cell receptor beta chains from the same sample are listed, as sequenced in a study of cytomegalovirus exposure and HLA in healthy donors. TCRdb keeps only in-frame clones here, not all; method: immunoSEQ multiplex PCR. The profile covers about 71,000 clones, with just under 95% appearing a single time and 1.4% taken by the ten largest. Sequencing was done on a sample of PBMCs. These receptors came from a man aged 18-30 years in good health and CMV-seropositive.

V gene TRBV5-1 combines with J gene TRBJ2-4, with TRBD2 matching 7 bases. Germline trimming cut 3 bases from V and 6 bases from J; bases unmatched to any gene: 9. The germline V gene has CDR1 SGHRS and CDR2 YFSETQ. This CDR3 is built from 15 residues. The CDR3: CASSSDAGEANIQYF. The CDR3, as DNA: TGCGCCAGCAGCTCGGATGCGGGAGAGGCAAACATTCAGTACTTC.

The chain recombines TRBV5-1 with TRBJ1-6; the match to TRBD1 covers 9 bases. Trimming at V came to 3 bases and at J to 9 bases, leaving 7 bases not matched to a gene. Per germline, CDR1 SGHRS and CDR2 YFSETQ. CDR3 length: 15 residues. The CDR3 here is CASSWLGTGPSPLHF. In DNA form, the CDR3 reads TGCGCCAGCAGCTGGCTCGGGACAGGGCCTTCACCCCTCCACTTT.

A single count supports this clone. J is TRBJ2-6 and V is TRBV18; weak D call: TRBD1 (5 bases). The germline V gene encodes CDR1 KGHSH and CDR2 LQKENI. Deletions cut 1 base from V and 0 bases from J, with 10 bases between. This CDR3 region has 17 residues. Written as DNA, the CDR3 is TGTGCCAGCTCACCACGTGACAGTAGCTCTGGGGCCAACGTCCTGACTTTC. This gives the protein CASSPRDSSSGANVLTF.

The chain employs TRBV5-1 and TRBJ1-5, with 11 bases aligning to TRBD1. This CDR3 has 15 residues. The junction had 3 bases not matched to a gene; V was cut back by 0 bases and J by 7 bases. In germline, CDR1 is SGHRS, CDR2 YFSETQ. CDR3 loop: CASSLAGQGEQPQHF. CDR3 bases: TGCGCCAGCAGCTTGGCGGGACAGGGGGAACAGCCCCAGCATTTT.

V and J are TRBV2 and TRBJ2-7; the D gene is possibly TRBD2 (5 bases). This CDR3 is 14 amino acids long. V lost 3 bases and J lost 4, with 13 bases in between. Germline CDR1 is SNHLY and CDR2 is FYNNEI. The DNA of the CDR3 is TGTGCCAGCAGTGAGGGTTACCGGGATTACGAGCAGTACTTC. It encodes CASSEGYRDYEQYF.

As DNA, the CDR3 is TGCGCCAGCAGGAGGGACAGAACTGGAAACACCATATATTTT. The encoded protein is CASRRDRTGNTIYF. The rearrangement uses TRBV10-1 and TRBJ1-3; 7 bases fit TRBD1. This CDR3 has 14 amino acids. V trimming: 6 bases; J trimming: 2 bases; junction bases outside the gene matches: 4. CDR1 and CDR2 from the germline V gene are WNHNN and SYGVQD (reference sequence).

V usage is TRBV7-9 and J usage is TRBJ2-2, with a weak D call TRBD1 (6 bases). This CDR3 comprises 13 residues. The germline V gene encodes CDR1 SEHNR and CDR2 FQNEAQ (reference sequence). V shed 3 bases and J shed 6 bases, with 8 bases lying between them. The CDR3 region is CASSFSGAGELFF. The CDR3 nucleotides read TGTGCCAGCAGCTTTTCAGGGGCCGGGGAGCTGTTTTTT.

The CDR3 DNA reads TGTGCCAGCAGTGACGGACTGGGAAGGGATGAGCAGTTCTTC. It translates to CASSDGLGRDEQFF. The V call is TRBV25-1, the J call TRBJ2-1, with a possible D match to TRBD2 (5 bases). Trimming left V 3 bases short and J 8 bases short, with 14 bases between. CDR1 is MGHDK, CDR2 SYGVNS, per germline. The CDR3 is 14 residues long. The full variable domain, rest sourced from reference TRBV25-1 and TRBJ2-1, is EADIYQTPRYLVIGTGKKITLECSQTMGHDKMYWYQQDPGMELHLIHYSYGVNSTEKGDLSSESTVSRIRTEHFPLTLESARPSHTSQYLCASSDGLGRDEQFFGPGTRLTVL.

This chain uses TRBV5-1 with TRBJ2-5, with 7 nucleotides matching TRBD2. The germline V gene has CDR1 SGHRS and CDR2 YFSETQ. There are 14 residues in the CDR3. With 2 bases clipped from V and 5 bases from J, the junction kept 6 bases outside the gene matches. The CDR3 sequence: CASSFSAGDETQYF. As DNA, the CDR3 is TGCGCCAGCAGCTTTTCGGCGGGAGACGAGACCCAGTACTTC. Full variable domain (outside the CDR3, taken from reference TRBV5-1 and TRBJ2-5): KAGVTQTPRYLIKTRGQQVTLSCSPISGHRSVSWYQQTPGQGLQFLFEYFSETQRNKGNFPGRFSGRQFSNSRSEMNVSTLELGDSALYLCASSFSAGDETQYFGPGTRLLVL.

The CDR3 DNA follows: TGCGCCAGCAGCCAAGTGTGGCACAACACCGGGGAGCTGTTTTTT. Protein sequence: CASSQVWHNTGELFF. The chain is built from TRBV4-1 and TRBJ2-2; D is unresolved. Trimming left V 1 base short and J 2 bases short, with 8 bases between. CDR3 length: 15 amino acids. Germline V gives CDR1 MGHRA, CDR2 YSYEKL.